Detailed here is one T cell receptor beta chain. The source of the sample is a study of blood T cell repertoires in COVID-19. Study-level background: The samples span acute and convalescent COVID-19 from the United States, Italy and Spain.

Assay used: immunoSEQ multiplex PCR; TCRdb lists only in-frame clones, some missing. The data show around 100,000 clones, 88% seen once. CDR3 length equals 17 residues. The V and J ends lost 6 bases and 0 bases, in that order; junction bases with no gene match: 10. The germline V gene has CDR1 SGHTA and CDR2 FQGNSA. The clonotype comes from a human donor in a cohort sampled during active COVID-19. Sequencing used peripheral blood. The J gene is TRBJ2-3, the V gene TRBV7-2; 9 bases map to TRBD2. The DNA of the CDR3 is TGTGCCAGCAGAAAACTAGCGGGCCACTCAAGCACAGATACGCAGTATTTT. This codes for CASRKLAGHSSTDTQYF. The whole variable domain, filled in from reference TRBV7-2 and TRBJ2-3, reads GAGVSQSPSNKVTEKGKDVELRCDPISGHTALYWYRQSLGQGLEFLIYFQGNSAPDKSGLPSDRFSAERTGGSVSTLTIQRTQQEDSAVYLCASRKLAGHSSTDTQYFGPGTRLTVL.